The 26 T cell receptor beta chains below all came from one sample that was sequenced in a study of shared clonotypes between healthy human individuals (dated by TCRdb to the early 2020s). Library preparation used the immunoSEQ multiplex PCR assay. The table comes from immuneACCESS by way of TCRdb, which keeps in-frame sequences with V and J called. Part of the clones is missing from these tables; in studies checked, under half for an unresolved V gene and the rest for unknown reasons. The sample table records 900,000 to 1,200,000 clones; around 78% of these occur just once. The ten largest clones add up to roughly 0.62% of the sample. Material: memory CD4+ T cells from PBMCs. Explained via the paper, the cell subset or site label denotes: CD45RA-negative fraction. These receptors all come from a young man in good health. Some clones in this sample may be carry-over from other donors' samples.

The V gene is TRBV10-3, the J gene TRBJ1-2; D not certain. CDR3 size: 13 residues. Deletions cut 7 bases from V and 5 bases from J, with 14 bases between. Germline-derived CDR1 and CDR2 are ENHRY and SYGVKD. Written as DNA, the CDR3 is TGTGCCATCACGAACAGAATTGGGTATGGCTACACCTTC. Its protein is CAITNRIGYGYTF.

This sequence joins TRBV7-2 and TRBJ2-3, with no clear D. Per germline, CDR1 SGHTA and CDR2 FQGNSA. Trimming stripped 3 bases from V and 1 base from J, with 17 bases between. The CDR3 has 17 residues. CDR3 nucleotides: TGTGCCAGCAGCTTTTATAGGGCTCAACCAGGCACAGATACGCAGTATTTT. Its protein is CASSFYRAQPGTDTQYF.

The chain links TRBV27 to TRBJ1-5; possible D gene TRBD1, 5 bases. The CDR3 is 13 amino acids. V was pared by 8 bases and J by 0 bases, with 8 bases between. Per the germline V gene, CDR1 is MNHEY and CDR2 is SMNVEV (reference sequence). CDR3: CASGGYSNQPQHF. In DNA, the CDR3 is TGTGCCAGCGGGGGGTATAGCAATCAGCCCCAGCATTTT.

For the CDR3, the DNA is TGTGCCAGCAGAGTGACGGGGGGCGAAGCTTTCTTT. Residues: CASRVTGGEAFF. The gene calls are TRBV28 and TRBJ1-1; a weak D match, TRBD1 (6 bases). Trimming removed 6 bases from V and 8 bases from J, with 13 bases in between. CDR3 length: 12 residues. Germline V gene lookup returns CDR1 MDHEN and CDR2 SYDVKM.

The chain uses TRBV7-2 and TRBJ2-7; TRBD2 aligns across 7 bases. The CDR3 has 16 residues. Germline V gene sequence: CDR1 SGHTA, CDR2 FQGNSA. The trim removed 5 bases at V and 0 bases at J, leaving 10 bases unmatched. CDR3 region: CASSPVGGESSYEQYF. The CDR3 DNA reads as TGTGCCAGCAGCCCGGTGGGGGGGGAGAGCTCCTACGAGCAGTACTTC. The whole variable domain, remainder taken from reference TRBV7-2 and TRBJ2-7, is GAGVSQSPSNKVTEKGKDVELRCDPISGHTALYWYRQSLGQGLEFLIYFQGNSAPDKSGLPSDRFSAERTGGSVSTLTIQRTQQEDSAVYLCASSPVGGESSYEQYFGPGTRLTVT.

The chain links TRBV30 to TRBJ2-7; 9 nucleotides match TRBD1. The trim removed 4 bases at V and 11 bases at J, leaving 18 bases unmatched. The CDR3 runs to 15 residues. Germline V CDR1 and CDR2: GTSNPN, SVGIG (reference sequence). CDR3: CAWKPPGQGLWGKYF. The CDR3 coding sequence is TGTGCCTGGAAACCACCGGGACAGGGTCTATGGGGGAAGTACTTC.

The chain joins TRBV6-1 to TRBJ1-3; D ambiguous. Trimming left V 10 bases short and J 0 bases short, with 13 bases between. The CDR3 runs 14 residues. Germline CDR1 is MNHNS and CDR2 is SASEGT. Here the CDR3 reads CATIAGNSGNTIYF. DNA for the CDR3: TGTGCCACTATAGCTGGGAACTCTGGAAACACCATATATTTT.

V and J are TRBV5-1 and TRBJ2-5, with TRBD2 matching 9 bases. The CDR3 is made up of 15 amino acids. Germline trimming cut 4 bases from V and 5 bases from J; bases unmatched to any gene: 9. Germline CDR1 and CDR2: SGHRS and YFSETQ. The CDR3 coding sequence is TGCGCCAGCAGCCCCTATATCGCGGGAGGGGAGACCCAGTACTTC. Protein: CASSPYIAGGETQYF.

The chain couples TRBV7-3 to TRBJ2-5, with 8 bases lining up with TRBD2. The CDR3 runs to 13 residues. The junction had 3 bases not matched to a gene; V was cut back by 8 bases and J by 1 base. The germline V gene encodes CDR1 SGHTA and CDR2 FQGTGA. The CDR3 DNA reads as TGTGCCAGCCGGGAGGGCTCCCAAGAGACCCAGTACTTC. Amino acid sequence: CASREGSQETQYF.

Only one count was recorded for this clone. This chain's CDR3 is CASSDTGMEQYF. Here the CDR3 DNA reads TGCGCCAGCAGTGATACAGGAATGGAGCAGTACTTC. The chain carries TRBV10-1 and TRBJ2-7, with D perhaps TRBD1 (5 bases). The CDR3 consists of 12 residues. Germline V gives CDR1 WNHNN, CDR2 SYGVQD (reference sequence). Between the trimmed V and J ends, which lost 3 bases and 7 bases, there was a span of 10 bases.

CDR3 in DNA: TGTGCCAGCAGCTTAGCGCTGGCAGGGGGGACTGAAGCTTTCTTT. Protein product: CASSLALAGGTEAFF. V is TRBV7-2 and J is TRBJ1-1; 7 positions match TRBD1. V lost 0 bases and J lost 5; bases outside the gene matches: 6. The CDR3 runs to 15 residues. Germline CDR1 and CDR2: SGHTA and FQGNSA.

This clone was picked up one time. The CDR3 DNA is TGTGCCAGCAGCTTAGATGTCAATGAGCAGTTCTTC. It encodes CASSLDVNEQFF. This chain connects TRBV7-8 to TRBJ2-1; D is uncertain. Trimming took off 1 base at V and 6 bases at J, with 4 bases between the two ends. Germline V gene sequence: CDR1 SGHVS, CDR2 FQNEAQ. The CDR3 runs 12 residues.

The chain's CDR3 is CASTETEREIVETQYF. The CDR3 nucleotides are TGTGCCAGCACGGAGACGGAGCGGGAGATCGTGGAGACCCAGTACTTC. The V gene is TRBV6-6, the J gene TRBJ2-5; 8 bases line up with TRBD2. Unmatched junction bases numbered 15, after V lost 7 bases and J lost 5 bases. The CDR3 sequence is 16 residues long. The germline CDR1 and CDR2 sequences are MNHNY and SVGAGI (reference sequence).

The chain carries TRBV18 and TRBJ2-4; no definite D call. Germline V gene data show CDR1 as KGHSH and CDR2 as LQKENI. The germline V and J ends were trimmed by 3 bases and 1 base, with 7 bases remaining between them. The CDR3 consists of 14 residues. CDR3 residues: CASSPSGAKNIQYF. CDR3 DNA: TGTGCCAGCTCACCCAGTGGTGCCAAAAACATTCAGTACTTC.

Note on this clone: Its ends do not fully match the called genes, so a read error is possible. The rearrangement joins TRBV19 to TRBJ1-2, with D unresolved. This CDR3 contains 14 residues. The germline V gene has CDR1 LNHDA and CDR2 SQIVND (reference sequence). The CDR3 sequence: CASSLEWVNYGYTF. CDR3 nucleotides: TGTGCCAGTAGTCTAGAGTGGGTGAACTATGGCTACACCTTC.

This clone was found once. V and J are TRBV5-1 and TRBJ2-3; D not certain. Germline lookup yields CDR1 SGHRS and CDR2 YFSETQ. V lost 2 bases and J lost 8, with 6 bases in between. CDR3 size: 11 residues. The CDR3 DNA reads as TGCGCCAGCAGCTTCAGCGTTACGCAGTATTTT. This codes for CASSFSVTQYF. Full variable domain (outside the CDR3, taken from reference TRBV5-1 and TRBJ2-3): KAGVTQTPRYLIKTRGQQVTLSCSPISGHRSVSWYQQTPGQGLQFLFEYFSETQRNKGNFPGRFSGRQFSNSRSEMNVSTLELGDSALYLCASSFSVTQYFGPGTRLTVL.

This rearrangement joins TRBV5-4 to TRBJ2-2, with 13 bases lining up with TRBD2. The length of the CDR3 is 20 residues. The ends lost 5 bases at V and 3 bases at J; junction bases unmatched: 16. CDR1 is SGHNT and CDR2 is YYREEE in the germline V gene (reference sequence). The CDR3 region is CASRPSPETSGRFHTGELFF. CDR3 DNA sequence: TGTGCCAGCAGACCCTCGCCCGAGACTAGCGGGAGGTTCCACACCGGGGAGCTGTTTTTT.

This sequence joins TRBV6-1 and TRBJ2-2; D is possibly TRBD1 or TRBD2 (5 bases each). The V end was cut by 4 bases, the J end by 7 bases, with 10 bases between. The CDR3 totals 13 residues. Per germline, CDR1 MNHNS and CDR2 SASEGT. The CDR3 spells CASSVSGGGELFF. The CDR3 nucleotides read TGTGCCAGCAGTGTATCTGGGGGCGGGGAGCTGTTTTTT.

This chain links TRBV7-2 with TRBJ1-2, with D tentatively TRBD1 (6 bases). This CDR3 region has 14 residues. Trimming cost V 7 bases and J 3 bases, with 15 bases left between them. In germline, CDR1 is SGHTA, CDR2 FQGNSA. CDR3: CASTLRKGDYGYTF. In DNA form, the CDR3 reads TGTGCCAGCACCCTTCGTAAGGGGGACTATGGCTACACCTTC. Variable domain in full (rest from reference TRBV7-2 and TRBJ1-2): GAGVSQSPSNKVTEKGKDVELRCDPISGHTALYWYRQSLGQGLEFLIYFQGNSAPDKSGLPSDRFSAERTGGSVSTLTIQRTQQEDSAVYLCASTLRKGDYGYTFGSGTRLTVV.

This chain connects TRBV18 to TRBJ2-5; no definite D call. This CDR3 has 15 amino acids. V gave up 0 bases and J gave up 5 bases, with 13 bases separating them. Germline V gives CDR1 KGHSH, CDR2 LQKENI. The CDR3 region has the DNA TGTGCCAGCTCACCACCAGGCATTGGTGCGGAGACCCAGTACTTC. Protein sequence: CASSPPGIGAETQYF. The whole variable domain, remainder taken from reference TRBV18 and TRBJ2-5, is NAGVMQNPRHLVRRRGQEARLRCSPMKGHSHVYWYRQLPEEGLKFMVYLQKENIIDESGMPKERFSAEFPKEGPSILRIQQVVRGDSAAYFCASSPPGIGAETQYFGPGTRLLVL.

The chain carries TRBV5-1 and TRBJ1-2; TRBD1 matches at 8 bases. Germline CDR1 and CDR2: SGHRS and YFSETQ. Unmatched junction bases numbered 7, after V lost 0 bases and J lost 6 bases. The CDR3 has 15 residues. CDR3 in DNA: TGCGCCAGCAGCTTGGAGGTGCAGGGGGCGAATGGCTACACCTTC. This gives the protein CASSLEVQGANGYTF.

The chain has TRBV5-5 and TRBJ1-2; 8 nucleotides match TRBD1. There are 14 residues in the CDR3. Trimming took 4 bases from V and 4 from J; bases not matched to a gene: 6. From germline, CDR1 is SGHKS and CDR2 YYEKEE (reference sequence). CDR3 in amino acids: CASSMLTGGYGYTF. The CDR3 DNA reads TGTGCCAGCAGCATGCTAACAGGGGGCTATGGCTACACCTTC.

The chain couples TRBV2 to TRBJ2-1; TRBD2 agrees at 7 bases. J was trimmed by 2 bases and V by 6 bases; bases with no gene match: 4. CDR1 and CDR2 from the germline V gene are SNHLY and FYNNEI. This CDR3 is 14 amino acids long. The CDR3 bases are TGTGCCAGCAGAGCCGGGGGGACCTACAATGAGCAGTTCTTC. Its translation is CASRAGGTYNEQFF.

The CDR3 DNA sequence: TGTGCCAGCAGTTATGCAGGGACGGCTGAAAAACTGTTTTTT. Translation gives CASSYAGTAEKLFF. The chain recombines TRBV6-5 with TRBJ1-4; tentatively, D is TRBD1 (5 bases). Trimming pared 3 bases from V and 7 bases from J, leaving 12 bases between. CDR3 size: 14 residues. Germline-derived CDR1 and CDR2 are MNHEY and SVGAGI.

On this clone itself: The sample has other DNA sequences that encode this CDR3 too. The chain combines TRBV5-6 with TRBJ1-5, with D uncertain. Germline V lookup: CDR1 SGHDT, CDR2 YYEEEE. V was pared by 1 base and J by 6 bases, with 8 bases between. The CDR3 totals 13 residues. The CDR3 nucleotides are TGTGCCAGCAGCTTGCGCCCAGGTCAGCCCCAGCATTTT. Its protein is CASSLRPGQPQHF. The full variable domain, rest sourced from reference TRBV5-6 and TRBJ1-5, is DAGVTQSPTHLIKTRGQQVTLRCSPKSGHDTVSWYQQALGQGPQFIFQYYEEEERQRGNFPDRFSGHQFPNYSSELNVNALLLGDSALYLCASSLRPGQPQHFGDGTRLSIL.

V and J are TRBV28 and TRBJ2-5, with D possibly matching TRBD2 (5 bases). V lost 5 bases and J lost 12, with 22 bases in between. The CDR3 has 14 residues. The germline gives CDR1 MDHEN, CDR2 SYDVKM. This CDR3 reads CASSRIKSRTEKYF. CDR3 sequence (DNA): TGTGCCAGCAGTCGAATTAAATCGAGGACTGAGAAGTACTTC.